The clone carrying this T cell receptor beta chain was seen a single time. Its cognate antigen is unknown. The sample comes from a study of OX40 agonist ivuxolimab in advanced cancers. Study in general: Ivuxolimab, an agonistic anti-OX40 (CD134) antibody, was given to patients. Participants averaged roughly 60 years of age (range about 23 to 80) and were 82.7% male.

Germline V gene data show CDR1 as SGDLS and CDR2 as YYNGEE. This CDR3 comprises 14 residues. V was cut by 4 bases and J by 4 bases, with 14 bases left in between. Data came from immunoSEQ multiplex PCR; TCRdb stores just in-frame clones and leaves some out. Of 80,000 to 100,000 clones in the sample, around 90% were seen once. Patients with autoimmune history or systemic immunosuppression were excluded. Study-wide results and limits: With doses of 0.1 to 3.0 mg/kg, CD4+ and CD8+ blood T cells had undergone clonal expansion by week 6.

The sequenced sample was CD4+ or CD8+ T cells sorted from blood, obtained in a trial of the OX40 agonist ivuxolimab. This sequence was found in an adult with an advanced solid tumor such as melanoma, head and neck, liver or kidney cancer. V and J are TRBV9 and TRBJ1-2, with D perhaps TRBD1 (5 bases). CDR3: CASSPRQTGYGYTF. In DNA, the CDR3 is TGTGCCAGCAGCCCGAGACAGACGGGCTATGGCTACACCTTC.